This T cell receptor beta chain was observed in a study of T cell responses to AZD1222 COVID-19 vaccine. Repertoires were generated with immunoSEQ multiplex PCR, while TCRdb's copy carries only in-frame clones and drops some. The sample gives tens of thousands of clones, 80% of which show up once; 47% is in the top ten. Germline V gene sequence: CDR1 LNHDA, CDR2 SQIVND (reference sequence). V lost 7 bases and J 4 bases, leaving 14 bases between the germline ends. The length of the CDR3 is 14 residues. The TCR originated in an adult who received the AZD1222 COVID-19 vaccine. The sample was peripheral blood, taken 28 days after the second AZD1222 dose. V gene TRBV19 combines with J gene TRBJ1-3, with D uncertain. CDR3: CASIRSVAGNTIYF. CDR3 in DNA: TGTGCCAGTATTCGGTCAGTCGCGGGAAACACCATATATTTT.